This TCR beta chain comes out of a study of Ad26.COV2.S vaccination and SARS-CoV-2 variants. Overall study context: Sample donor was a member of the COV1001 Ad26.COV2.S trial arm. Ad26.COV2.S was injected intramuscularly once or twice, 56 days apart.

Treatment reported: around 19 received Ad26.COV2.S at low or high dose, single or two shots; roughly five received placebo; per-sample allocation not given. Vaccine and placebo recipients were sampled on day 63 after the first injection. An Ad26 vector expressing Wuhan-strain SARS-CoV-2 spike served as the vaccine. Study-wide points: The analyses of TCR breadth and depth may have understated the size of total T cell responses.

CDR1 is SGHTA and CDR2 is FQGNSA in the germline V gene. The CDR3 is made up of 14 amino acids. The V gene lost 7 bases and the J gene lost 1 base, with 14 bases spanning the gap. Clones were sequenced by immunoSEQ multiplex PCR, and TCRdb holds only the in-frame ones, with some missing. The table includes about 350,000 clones, roughly 90% detected once. As to this clone: The antigen remains undetermined.

This clonotype was sampled from a person aged 18-65 years who received the Ad26.COV2.S COVID-19 vaccine or a placebo. This chain links TRBV7-2 with TRBJ2-7; a weak D match, TRBD2 (6 bases). This specimen consisted of peripheral blood, obtained in a trial of Ad26.COV2.S vaccine versus placebo. The CDR3 here is CASKEGRASYEQYF. CDR3 DNA: TGTGCCAGCAAGGAGGGGCGAGCATCCTACGAGCAGTACTTC.